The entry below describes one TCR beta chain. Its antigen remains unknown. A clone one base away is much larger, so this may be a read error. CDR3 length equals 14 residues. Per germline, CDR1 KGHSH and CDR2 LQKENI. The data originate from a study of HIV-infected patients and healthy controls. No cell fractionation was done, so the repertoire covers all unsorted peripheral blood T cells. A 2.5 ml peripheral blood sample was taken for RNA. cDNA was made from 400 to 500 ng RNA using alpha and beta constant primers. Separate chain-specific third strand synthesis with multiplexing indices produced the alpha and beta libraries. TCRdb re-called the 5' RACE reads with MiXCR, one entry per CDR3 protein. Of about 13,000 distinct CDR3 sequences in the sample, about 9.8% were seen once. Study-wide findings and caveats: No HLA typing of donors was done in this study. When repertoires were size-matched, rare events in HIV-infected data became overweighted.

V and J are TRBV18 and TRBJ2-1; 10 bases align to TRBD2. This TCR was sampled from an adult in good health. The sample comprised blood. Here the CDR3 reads CASSPSGRPNEHFF. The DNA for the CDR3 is TGTGCCAGCTCACCTAGCGGGAGGCCAAATGAGCATTTCTTC.